This T cell receptor (beta chain) was profiled in a study of blood T cells in healthy people across ages. V was clipped by 5 bases and J by 7 bases; unmatched bases: 10. This CDR3 region has 13 residues. Germline V CDR1 and CDR2: DFQATT, SNEGSKA (reference sequence). With a J-beta primer mix and a sample-barcoded 5' primer, a second PCR ran about 7 to 12 cycles. In TCRdb, the 5' RACE reads were re-called with MiXCR into one record per CDR3 protein. The top ten hold under 30% of the sample, which has some 550,000 distinct CDR3 sequences, around 50% seen once. Concerning this clonotype: Its antigen is unknown.

Findings and limits, study-wide: The study lacked donor CMV status, which possibly confounded expanded clonotype changes.

What was sequenced was blood. The chain has TRBV20-1 and TRBJ2-5; 7 positions match TRBD1. The sequence was obtained from an elderly man in good health. The CDR3 sequence: CSASGTAKPTQYF. The CDR3 DNA reads TGCAGTGCTTCCGGGACAGCCAAACCGACCCAGTACTTC.